This T cell receptor beta chain was identified during a study of blood T cell repertoires in COVID-19. Study as a whole: Collection of acute and convalescent COVID-19 samples took place in the United States, Italy and Spain. Sample material is recorded as cDNA or gDNA derived from T cells, B-cell-depleted T cells, or PBMCs.

This clone was seen only once. In the authors' workflow: Quantification of nucleated cells was approximated via reference gene primer amplification. The method was immunoSEQ multiplex PCR; TCRdb's version includes in-frame clones alone and lacks a portion of them. Clone size and V and J calls were adopted from that table, with D and trimming inferred from the DNA. This sample yields about 160,000 clones, of which 80% to 90% are seen a single time; around 1% belongs to the top ten. The V gene's germline CDR1 is MNHEY and CDR2 SVGEGT. V lost 1 base and J 8 bases, leaving 12 bases between the germline ends. CDR3 size: 14 residues.

The sample consisted of peripheral blood. The clonotype was recovered from a man aged 35 to 55 with acute or convalescent COVID-19. This chain links TRBV6-2 or TRBV6-3 with TRBJ2-1; tentative D call: TRBD1 (6 bases). The CDR3 sequence is CASSYWQGNDEQFF. DNA for the CDR3: TGTGCCAGCAGTTACTGGCAGGGGAACGATGAGCAGTTCTTC.